This T cell receptor beta chain was observed in a study of Graves' ophthalmopathy and Graves' hyperthyroidism. Other autoimmune diseases, uncontrolled infections, pregnancy or lactation led to the exclusion of patients. The CDR3 has 17 amino acids. V was pared by 6 bases and J by 4 bases, with 18 bases of the junction left unmatched. In germline, CDR1 is MNHEY, CDR2 SVGAGI. Researchers took RNA transcripts and amplified TCR beta CDR3 regions from them. RT-PCR was first run with HTBI primers, then multiplex PCR in a second round. TCRdb redid the calling of the multiplex PCR reads with MiXCR, one entry per CDR3 protein. Of 400,000 to 450,000 distinct CDR3 sequences listed, 20% to 25% are singletons.

The source is a woman under 30 with stable Graves' hyperthyroidism. The rearrangement joins TRBV6-5 to TRBJ2-7, with 7 nucleotides matching TRBD2. The sample comprised peripheral blood. CDR3 sequence: CASSLLASREKVYEQYF. As DNA, the CDR3 is TGTGCCAGCAGCTTACTAGCGTCCCGGGAGAAAGTGTACGAGCAGTACTTC.